In this sample, the clone carrying this T cell receptor (beta chain) turned up once. The data are from a study of blood T cell repertoires in COVID-19. Study overall: PBMCs, B-cell-depleted T cells, or T cells were the source of the cDNA or gDNA that made up the material.

Germline CDR1 is SEHNR and CDR2 is FQNEAQ (reference sequence). Deletions cut 4 bases from V and 3 bases from J, with 10 bases between. The length of the CDR3 is 13 residues. How the authors handled the data: Nucleated cell counts were estimated from reference gene primer amplification. TCRdb's copy holds only in-frame clones and misses some; the assay was immunoSEQ multiplex PCR. The DNA gave D and trimming, while V, J and clone size come from that table. The profile shows 200,000 to 300,000 clones, around 87% of them singletons. The source is a woman aged 45-65 years with acute or convalescent COVID-19. The rearrangement joins TRBV7-9 to TRBJ2-7; perhaps TRBD2 as D (6 bases). The sequenced sample consisted of peripheral blood. Here the CDR3 reads CASSWGLSYEQYF. For the CDR3, the DNA is TGTGCCAGCAGCTGGGGACTGAGCTACGAGCAGTACTTC.